The clone carrying this TCR beta chain was counted ten times or more. Its antigen is undetermined. The sample is drawn from a study of Graves' ophthalmopathy and Graves' hyperthyroidism. General observations from the study: Researchers report that a 13-signature model separated ophthalmopathy from stable hyperthyroidism, posting around 86% sensitivity and about 82% specificity.

Every ophthalmopathy donor presented moderate-to-severe activity, CAS ≥3, NOSPECS ≥4 and duration under 3 months. Diagnostic conclusions were grounded in clinical symptoms, serum thyroxine, TRAb, thyroid ultrasound and orbital computed tomography. Transcripts of RNA were the source for amplifying TCR beta CDR3 regions. Second-round multiplex PCR followed a first-round RT-PCR using HTBI primers. TCRdb independently ran MiXCR on the multiplex PCR reads; one entry per CDR3 protein. The data contain 650,000 to 900,000 distinct CDR3 sequences, 40% of them singletons. V lost 3 bases and J 5 bases, leaving 10 bases between the germline ends. This CDR3 spans 14 amino acids. Germline CDR1 is SNHLY and CDR2 is FYNNEI.

This TCR came from an adult man with Graves' ophthalmopathy. This chain uses TRBV2 with TRBJ1-4; possibly TRBD1 for D (5 bases). The sample consisted of peripheral blood. DNA of the CDR3: TGTGCCAGCAGTGACCGGGGCTTGAATGAAAAACTGTTTTTT. Its translation is CASSDRGLNEKLFF.